The TCR beta chain under discussion was sequenced for a study of Graves' ophthalmopathy and Graves' hyperthyroidism. Investigators amplified TCR beta CDR3 regions from RNA transcripts. RT-PCR in the first round used HTBI primers; a second-round multiplex PCR followed. Each CDR3 protein is one row after TCRdb ran MiXCR on the multiplex PCR reads. The repertoire includes approximately 410,000 distinct CDR3 sequences, roughly 14% of them detected once, and 7% sits in the top ten. Germline assignment: CDR1 LNHDA and CDR2 SQIVND (reference sequence). The trim removed 2 bases at V and 2 bases at J, leaving 11 bases unmatched. CDR3 length: 17 amino acids. This clonotype showed up many times. Its antigen is unidentified. Study-wide points: Ophthalmopathy cases were distinguished from stable hyperthyroidism by a 13-signature model, reaching approximately 87% sensitivity and 70% to 84% specificity.

Sequenced input: peripheral blood. This receptor was identified in a woman aged 18-29 years with stable Graves' hyperthyroidism. The genes are TRBV19 and TRBJ2-5; 7 positions match TRBD2. The CDR3 reads CASSITSSRGGQETQYF. The CDR3 nucleotides read TGTGCCAGTAGTATAACGAGCTCCCGGGGAGGGCAAGAGACCCAGTACTTC.